This TCR beta chain was identified in a study of blood T cell repertoires in COVID-19. Overall study context: PBMCs, B-cell-depleted T cells, or T cells provided the cDNA or gDNA that made up the material.

Clones were sequenced by immunoSEQ multiplex PCR, and TCRdb holds only the in-frame ones, with some missing. The data hold fewer than 250,000 clones, with 85% to 90% observed a single time. The TCR originated in a woman aged 50 to 60 with acute COVID-19. Sequenced: PBMCs or T cells enriched from blood (not recorded which).

The CDR3 loop reads CASIRGGSPNNEQFF. The DNA for the CDR3 is TGTGCCAGCATCCGAGGCGGGAGCCCAAACAATGAGCAGTTCTTC. The V call is TRBV28, the J call TRBJ2-1, with TRBD2 matching over 7 bases. The germline V gene has CDR1 MDHEN and CDR2 SYDVKM. V shed 7 bases and J 5 bases; nucleotides not matched to a gene: 11. This CDR3 comprises 15 residues.